Presented here are 20 T cell receptor beta chains from one specimen sequenced in a study of OX40 agonist ivuxolimab in advanced cancers. Method: immunoSEQ multiplex PCR; TCRdb's copy keeps in-frame clones and lacks some. The sample has about 78,000 clones, roughly 92% seen once. The material was CD4+ or CD8+ T cells sorted from blood, obtained in a trial of the OX40 agonist ivuxolimab. Receptor source: an adult with an advanced solid tumor such as melanoma, head and neck, liver or kidney cancer.

The CDR3 sequence is CASSLGTGTETFF. CDR3 DNA sequence: TGTGCCAGCAGCCTAGGGACAGGGACGGAAACTTTCTTT. This chain joins TRBV7-9 and TRBJ1-1; 9 positions match TRBD1. The germline gives CDR1 SEHNR, CDR2 FQNEAQ (reference sequence). The CDR3 runs to 13 residues. J gave up 12 bases and V 5 bases, and 10 bases lay outside the gene matches.

The V gene is TRBV9, the J gene TRBJ2-3; either TRBD1 or TRBD2 may fit D (5 bases each). CDR3 length: 16 amino acids. The V end was cut by 2 bases, the J end by 3 bases, with 16 bases between. The germline gives CDR1 SGDLS, CDR2 YYNGEE. The CDR3 region has the DNA TGTGCCAGCAGCGTGTCAACAGGCAGAGGGACAGATACGCAGTATTTT. Its translation is CASSVSTGRGTDTQYF.

This clone came up once. The J gene is TRBJ1-4, the V gene TRBV28; D call uncertain. V was cut by 6 bases and J by 12 bases, with 23 bases left in between. This CDR3 has 15 residues. The germline gives CDR1 MDHEN, CDR2 SYDVKM. The CDR3 region has the DNA TGTGCCAGCAGCCCCCCGGGAGGGAGGTCCGGGGAACTGTTTTTT. It is translated as CASSPPGGRSGELFF.

The chain recombines TRBV4-2 with TRBJ1-6; 8 bases fit TRBD1. Per the germline V gene, CDR1 is LGHNA and CDR2 is YNFKEQ. The CDR3 runs 17 residues. The V gene end was trimmed by 1 base and the J gene end by 10 bases; junction bases not matched to a gene: 12. In DNA, the CDR3 is TGTGCCAGCAGCCAAGTAAGCGGACAGGGAGTGAACTCACCCCTCCACTTT. This codes for CASSQVSGQGVNSPLHF.

This rearrangement joins TRBV5-1 to TRBJ2-1, with 8 nucleotides matching TRBD1. V trimming: 0 bases; J trimming: 2 bases; junction bases outside the gene matches: 22. This CDR3 has 22 amino acids. Germline V gene data show CDR1 as SGHRS and CDR2 as YFSETQ. The CDR3 sequence: CASSLAPMDRESQFVTYNEQFF. Written as DNA, the CDR3 is TGCGCCAGCAGCTTGGCCCCTATGGACAGGGAATCCCAATTTGTCACCTACAATGAGCAGTTCTTC.

This clone was counted a single time. DNA of the CDR3: TGTGCCAGCAGCGTACCCCCCACAGATACGCAGTATTTT. This codes for CASSVPPTDTQYF. This chain connects TRBV9 to TRBJ2-3, with D hard to call. V dropped 1 base and J dropped 2 bases, with 5 bases sitting between them. This CDR3 is built from 13 residues. In germline, CDR1 is SGDLS, CDR2 YYNGEE.

The J gene is TRBJ1-4, the V gene TRBV18, with D unresolved. Between the trimmed V and J ends, which lost 1 base and 2 bases, there was a span of 11 bases. The CDR3 covers 16 residues. Germline V gene lookup returns CDR1 KGHSH and CDR2 LQKENI. The CDR3 nucleotides are TGTGCCAGCTCACCACTGAGCGGGGTGACTAATGAAAAACTGTTTTTT. It codes for CASSPLSGVTNEKLFF.

The V gene is TRBV11-1, the J gene TRBJ2-3; tentatively, D is TRBD2 (6 bases). From germline, CDR1 is SGHAT and CDR2 FQDESV (reference sequence). The CDR3 runs to 13 residues. Trimming took 7 bases from V and 0 from J, leaving 8 bases between them. This CDR3 reads CASTGTSTDTQYF. The CDR3 DNA follows: TGTGCCAGCACGGGGACTAGCACAGATACGCAGTATTTT.

This clone was seen only once. The gene calls are TRBV5-1 and TRBJ2-2; 8 positions agree with TRBD1. Unmatched junction bases numbered 4, after V lost 4 bases and J lost 5 bases. This CDR3 is 14 amino acids long. Germline values: CDR1 SGHRS, CDR2 YFSETQ. CDR3 residues: CASSPGQGTGELFF. CDR3 nucleotides: TGCGCCAGCAGCCCTGGACAGGGAACCGGGGAGCTGTTTTTT. Using reference TRBV5-1 and TRBJ2-2 for the parts outside the CDR3, the full variable domain is KAGVTQTPRYLIKTRGQQVTLSCSPISGHRSVSWYQQTPGQGLQFLFEYFSETQRNKGNFPGRFSGRQFSNSRSEMNVSTLELGDSALYLCASSPGQGTGELFFGEGSRLTVL.

V is TRBV7-9 and J is TRBJ2-3; either TRBD1 or TRBD2 may supply D (5 bases each). The V gene's germline CDR1 is SEHNR and CDR2 FQNEAQ (reference sequence). The CDR3 has 16 residues. The V end was cut by 3 bases, the J end by 5 bases, with 18 bases between. The CDR3 bases are TGTGCCAGCAGCTTGTCCCCGGGCATGGGGGTAGATACGCAGTATTTT. It yields the protein CASSLSPGMGVDTQYF. Together with reference TRBV7-9 and TRBJ2-3, the CDR3 gives the full variable domain: DTGVSQNPRHKITKRGQNVTFRCDPISEHNRLYWYRQTLGQGPEFLTYFQNEAQLEKSRLLSDRFSAERPKGSFSTLEIQRTEQGDSAMYLCASSLSPGMGVDTQYFGPGTRLTVL.

The V call is TRBV5-1, the J call TRBJ1-5; D is unclear. The germline V and J ends were trimmed by 0 bases and 4 bases, with 5 bases remaining between them. The CDR3 extends over 13 amino acids. CDR1 and CDR2 (germline): SGHRS, YFSETQ. This chain's CDR3 is CASSLDLNQPQHF. CDR3 sequence (DNA): TGCGCCAGCAGCTTGGACCTTAATCAGCCCCAGCATTTT.

As regards this clone: Other DNA variants within this sample encode the same CDR3. This chain connects TRBV5-4 to TRBJ1-1, with TRBD1 identical over 9 bases. Germline CDR1 and CDR2: SGHNT and YYREEE (reference sequence). V trimming: 4 bases; J trimming: 2 bases; junction bases outside the gene matches: 3. The CDR3 runs 14 residues. DNA for the CDR3: TGTGCCAGCAGCCTGGACAGGGGAAACACTGAAGCTTTCTTT. As protein: CASSLDRGNTEAFF.

This clone appeared once. The chain has TRBV30 and TRBJ1-5, with 9 bases matching TRBD1. CDR1 GTSNPN and CDR2 SVGIG come from the germline V gene (reference sequence). The CDR3 covers 14 residues. The ends lost 2 bases at V and 4 bases at J; junction bases unmatched: 3. The CDR3: CAWSPTGGNQPQHF. The CDR3 region has the DNA TGTGCCTGGAGTCCGACAGGGGGGAATCAGCCCCAGCATTTT.

This chain links TRBV10-3 with TRBJ1-2; TRBD1 aligns across 8 bases. Losses at the gene ends were 9 bases for V and 0 bases for J; bases not matched to a gene: 6. Per germline, CDR1 ENHRY and CDR2 SYGVKD. This CDR3 contains 14 residues. CDR3 sequence reads: CAIGQGLANYGYTF. CDR3 DNA sequence: TGTGCCATAGGACAGGGCTTAGCTAACTATGGCTACACCTTC.

This sequence joins TRBV7-9 and TRBJ2-5; D remains ambiguous. Between the trimmed V and J ends, which lost 5 bases and 5 bases, there was a span of 15 bases. Germline lookup yields CDR1 SEHNR and CDR2 FQNEAQ (reference sequence). This CDR3 has 14 residues. CDR3 DNA: TGTGCCAGCAGCCTACGGCCGGTTAGCGAGACCCAGTACTTC. This codes for CASSLRPVSETQYF.

The V call is TRBV5-1, the J call TRBJ2-5; a possible D gene is TRBD1 (6 bases). V shed 0 bases and J shed 3 bases, with 6 bases lying between them. In germline, CDR1 is SGHRS, CDR2 YFSETQ. The CDR3 loop spans 13 amino acids. The chain's CDR3 is CASSLDREETQYF. The CDR3 DNA sequence: TGCGCCAGCAGCTTGGACAGGGAAGAGACCCAGTACTTC.

The rearrangement uses TRBV19 and TRBJ2-1, with 9 positions matching TRBD2. V gave up 3 bases and J gave up 1 base; unmatched junction bases: 4. This CDR3 spans 16 amino acids. CDR1 and CDR2 (germline): LNHDA, SQIVND (reference sequence). CDR3 DNA: TGTGCCAGTAGTATCGACCTAGCGGGGTCCTACAATGAGCAGTTCTTC. This encodes CASSIDLAGSYNEQFF.

The J gene is TRBJ1-2, the V gene TRBV4-1, with no clear D. Germline assignment: CDR1 MGHRA and CDR2 YSYEKL. V shed 1 base and J shed 3 bases, with 9 bases lying between them. The CDR3 is 14 amino acids. The CDR3 protein is CASSQVLIDYGYTF. CDR3 DNA sequence: TGCGCCAGCAGCCAAGTTTTAATAGACTATGGCTACACCTTC.

This clone was counted once. The CDR3 nucleotides are TGCAGCGTTACCAGCCAGGGCTACAATGAGCAGTTCTTC. Amino acids: CSVTSQGYNEQFF. The gene calls are TRBV29-1 and TRBJ2-1; TRBD1 is a possible D gene (5 bases). The CDR3 consists of 13 residues. Germline-derived CDR1 and CDR2 are SQVTM and ANQGSEA. The V end lost 5 bases, the J end lost 3 bases, and 11 bases lay between the germline ends.

The chain links TRBV18 to TRBJ2-7; 14 nucleotides match TRBD2. This CDR3 is built from 15 residues. Trimming cost V 0 bases and J 7 bases; bases outside gene matches: 2. CDR1 is KGHSH, CDR2 LQKENI, per germline. This CDR3 is CASSPPGLAGVEQYF. The CDR3 DNA follows: TGTGCCAGCTCACCACCGGGACTAGCGGGAGTTGAGCAGTACTTC. Based on the CDR3 plus reference TRBV18 and TRBJ2-7, the full variable domain is NAGVMQNPRHLVRRRGQEARLRCSPMKGHSHVYWYRQLPEEGLKFMVYLQKENIIDESGMPKERFSAEFPKEGPSILRIQQVVRGDSAAYFCASSPPGLAGVEQYFGPGTRLTVT.